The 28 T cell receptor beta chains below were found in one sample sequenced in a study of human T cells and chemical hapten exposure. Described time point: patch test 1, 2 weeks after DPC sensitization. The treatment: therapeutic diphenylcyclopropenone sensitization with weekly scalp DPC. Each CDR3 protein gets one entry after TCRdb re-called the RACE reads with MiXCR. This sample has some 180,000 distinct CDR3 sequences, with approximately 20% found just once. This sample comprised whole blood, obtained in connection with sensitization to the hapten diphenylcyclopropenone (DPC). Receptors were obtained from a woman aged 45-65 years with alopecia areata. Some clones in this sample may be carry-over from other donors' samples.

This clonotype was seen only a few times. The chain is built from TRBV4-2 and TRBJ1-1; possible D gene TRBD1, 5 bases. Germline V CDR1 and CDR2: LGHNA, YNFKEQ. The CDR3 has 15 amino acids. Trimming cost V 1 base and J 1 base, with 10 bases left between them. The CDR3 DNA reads TGTGCCAGCAGCCAAGTTGGGGGGGAGAACACTGAAGCTTTCTTT. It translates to CASSQVGGENTEAFF.

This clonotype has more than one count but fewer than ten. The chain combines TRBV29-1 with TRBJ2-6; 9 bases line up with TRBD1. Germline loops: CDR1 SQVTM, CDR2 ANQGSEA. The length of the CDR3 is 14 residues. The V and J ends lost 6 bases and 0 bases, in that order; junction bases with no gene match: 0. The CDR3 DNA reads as TGCAGCGTGGACAGGGGCTCTGGGGCCAACGTCCTGACTTTC. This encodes CSVDRGSGANVLTF.

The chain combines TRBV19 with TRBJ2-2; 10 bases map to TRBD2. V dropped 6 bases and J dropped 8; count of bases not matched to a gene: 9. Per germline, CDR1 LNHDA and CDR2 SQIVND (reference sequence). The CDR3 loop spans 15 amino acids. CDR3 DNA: TGTGCCAGTAGCCCTAGCGGGAGATACGGTGGGGAGCTGTTTTTT. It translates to CASSPSGRYGGELFF.

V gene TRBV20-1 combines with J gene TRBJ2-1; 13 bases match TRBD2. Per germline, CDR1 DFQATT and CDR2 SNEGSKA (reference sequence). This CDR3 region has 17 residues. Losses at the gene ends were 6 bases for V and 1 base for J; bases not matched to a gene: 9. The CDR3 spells CSAAGLAGEKSYNEQFF. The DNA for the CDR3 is TGCAGTGCCGCAGGACTAGCGGGAGAAAAATCCTACAATGAGCAGTTCTTC.

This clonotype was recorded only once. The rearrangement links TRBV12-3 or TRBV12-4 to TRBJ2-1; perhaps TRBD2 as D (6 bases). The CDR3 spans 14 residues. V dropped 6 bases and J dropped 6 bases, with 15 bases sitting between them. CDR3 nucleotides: TGTGCCAGCAGACTCGGGAGAGCGGGCAATGAGCAGTTCTTC. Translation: CASRLGRAGNEQFF.

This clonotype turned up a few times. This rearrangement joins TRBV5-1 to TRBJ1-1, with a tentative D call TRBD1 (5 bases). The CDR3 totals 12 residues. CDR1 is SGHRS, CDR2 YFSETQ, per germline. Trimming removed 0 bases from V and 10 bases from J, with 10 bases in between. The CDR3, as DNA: TGCGCCAGCAGCTTGGAAGGAGGGGTAGCTTTCTTT. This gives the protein CASSLEGGVAFF.

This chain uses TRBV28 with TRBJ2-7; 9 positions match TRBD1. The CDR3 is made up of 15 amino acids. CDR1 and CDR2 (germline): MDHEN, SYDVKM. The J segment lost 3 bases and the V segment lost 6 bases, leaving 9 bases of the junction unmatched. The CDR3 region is CASRNPGTGIYEQYF. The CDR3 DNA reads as TGTGCCAGCAGGAATCCCGGGACAGGGATCTACGAGCAGTACTTC.

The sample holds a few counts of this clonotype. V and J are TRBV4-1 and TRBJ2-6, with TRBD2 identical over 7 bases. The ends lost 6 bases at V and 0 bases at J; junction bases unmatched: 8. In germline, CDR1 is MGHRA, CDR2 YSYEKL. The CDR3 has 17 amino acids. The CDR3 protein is CASSFGDYRSGANVLTF. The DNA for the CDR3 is TGCGCCAGCAGTTTTGGGGACTATCGCTCTGGGGCCAACGTCCTGACTTTC.

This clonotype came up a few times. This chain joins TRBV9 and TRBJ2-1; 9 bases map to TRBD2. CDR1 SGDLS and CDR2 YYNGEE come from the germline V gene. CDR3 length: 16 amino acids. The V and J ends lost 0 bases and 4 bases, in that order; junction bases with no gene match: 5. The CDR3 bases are TGTGCCAGCAGCGTAGGGCTAGCGGGATCTTACAATGAGCAGTTCTTC. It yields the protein CASSVGLAGSYNEQFF.

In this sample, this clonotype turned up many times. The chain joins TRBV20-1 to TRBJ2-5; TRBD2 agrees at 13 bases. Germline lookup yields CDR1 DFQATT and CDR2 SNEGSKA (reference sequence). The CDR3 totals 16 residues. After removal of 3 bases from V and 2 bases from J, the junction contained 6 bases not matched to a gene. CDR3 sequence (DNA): TGCAGTGCTAGTCCGACTAGCGGGAGGCCTCAAGAGACCCAGTACTTC. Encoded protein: CSASPTSGRPQETQYF.

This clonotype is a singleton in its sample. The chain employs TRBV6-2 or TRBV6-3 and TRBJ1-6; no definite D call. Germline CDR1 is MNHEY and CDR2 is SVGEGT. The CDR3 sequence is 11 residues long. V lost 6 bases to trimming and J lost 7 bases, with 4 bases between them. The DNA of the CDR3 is TGTGCCAGCAGAGTGAATTCACCCCTCCACTTT. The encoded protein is CASRVNSPLHF.

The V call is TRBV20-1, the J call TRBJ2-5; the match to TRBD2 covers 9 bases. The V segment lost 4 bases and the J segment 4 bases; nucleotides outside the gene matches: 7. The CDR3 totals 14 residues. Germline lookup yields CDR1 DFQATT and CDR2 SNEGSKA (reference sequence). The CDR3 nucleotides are TGCAGTGCTACTTCGGGACTAGCCTTAGAGACCCAGTACTTC. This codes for CSATSGLALETQYF.

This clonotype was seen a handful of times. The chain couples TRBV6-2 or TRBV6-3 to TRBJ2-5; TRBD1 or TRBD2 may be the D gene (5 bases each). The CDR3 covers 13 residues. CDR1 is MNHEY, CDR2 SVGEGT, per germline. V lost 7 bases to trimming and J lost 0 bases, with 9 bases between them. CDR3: CASIQGHQETQYF. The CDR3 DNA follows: TGTGCCAGCATCCAGGGACACCAAGAGACCCAGTACTTC.

The DNA for the CDR3 is TGTGCCAGCAGCTTGGCGAGAGCGGGCAGCTCCTACAATGAGCAGTTCTTC. Encoded protein: CASSLARAGSSYNEQFF. J is TRBJ2-1 and V is TRBV5-4; maybe TRBD2 (6 bases). Trimming cost V 0 bases and J 0 bases, with 13 bases left between them. The CDR3 has 17 amino acids. CDR1 is SGHNT and CDR2 is YYREEE in the germline V gene (reference sequence). Looking up the rest from reference TRBV5-4 and TRBJ2-1 gives the full variable domain: ETGVTQSPTHLIKTRGQQVTLRCSSQSGHNTVSWYQQALGQGPQFIFQYYREEENGRGNFPPRFSGLQFPNYSSELNVNALELDDSALYLCASSLARAGSSYNEQFFGPGTRLTVL.

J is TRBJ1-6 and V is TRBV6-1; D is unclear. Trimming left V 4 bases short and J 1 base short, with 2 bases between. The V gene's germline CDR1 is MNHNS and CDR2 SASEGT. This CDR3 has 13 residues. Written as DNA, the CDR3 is TGTGCCAGCAGTGTATCCTATAATTCACCCCTCCACTTT. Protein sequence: CASSVSYNSPLHF.

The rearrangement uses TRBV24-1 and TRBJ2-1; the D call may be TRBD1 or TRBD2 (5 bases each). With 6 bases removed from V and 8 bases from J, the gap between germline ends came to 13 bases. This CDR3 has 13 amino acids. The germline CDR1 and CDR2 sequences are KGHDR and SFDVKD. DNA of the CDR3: TGTGCCACCAGTCGGGCCGGGGACGATGAGCAGTTCTTC. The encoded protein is CATSRAGDDEQFF.

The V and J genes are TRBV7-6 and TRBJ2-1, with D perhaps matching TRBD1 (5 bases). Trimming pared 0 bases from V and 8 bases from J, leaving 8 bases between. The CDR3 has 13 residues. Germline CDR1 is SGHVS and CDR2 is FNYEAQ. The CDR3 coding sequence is TGTGCCAGCAGCTTAGCTGGGGCCCATGAGCAGTTCTTC. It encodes CASSLAGAHEQFF.

In DNA form, the CDR3 reads TGTGCCAGCAGCCCTAGCGGCGGGCAGTACCAAGAGACCCAGTACTTC. This codes for CASSPSGGQYQETQYF. V gene TRBV7-9 combines with J gene TRBJ2-5; 7 bases agree with TRBD2. J was trimmed by 0 bases and V by 5 bases; bases with no gene match: 9. The germline V gene encodes CDR1 SEHNR and CDR2 FQNEAQ (reference sequence). The CDR3 totals 16 residues.

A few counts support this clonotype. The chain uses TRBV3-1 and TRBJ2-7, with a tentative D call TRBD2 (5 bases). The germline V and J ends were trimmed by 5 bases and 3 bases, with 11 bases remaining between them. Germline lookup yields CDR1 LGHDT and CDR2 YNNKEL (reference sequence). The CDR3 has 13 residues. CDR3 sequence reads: CASSRGMLYEQYF. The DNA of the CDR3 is TGTGCCAGCAGCAGAGGGATGCTCTACGAGCAGTACTTC.

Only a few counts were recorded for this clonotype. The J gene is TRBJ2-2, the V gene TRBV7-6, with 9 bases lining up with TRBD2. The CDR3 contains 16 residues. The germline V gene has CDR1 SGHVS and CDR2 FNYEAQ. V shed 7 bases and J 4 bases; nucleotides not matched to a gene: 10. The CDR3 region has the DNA TGTGCCAGCACCCCCCTTAGCGGGAGTAGCACCGGGGAGCTGTTTTTT. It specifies CASTPLSGSSTGELFF.

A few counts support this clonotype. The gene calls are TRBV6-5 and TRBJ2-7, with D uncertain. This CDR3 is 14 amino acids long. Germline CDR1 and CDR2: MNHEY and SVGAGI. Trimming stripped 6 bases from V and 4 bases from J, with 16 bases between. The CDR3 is CASSPNLLPYEQYF. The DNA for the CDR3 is TGTGCCAGCAGCCCCAACCTCCTGCCTTACGAGCAGTACTTC.

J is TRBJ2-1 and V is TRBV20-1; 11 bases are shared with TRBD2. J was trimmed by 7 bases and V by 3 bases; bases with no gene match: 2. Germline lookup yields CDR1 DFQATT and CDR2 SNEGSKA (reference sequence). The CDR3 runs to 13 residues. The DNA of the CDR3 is TGCAGTGCTAGTGTAGCGGGGGGGAATGAGCAGTTCTTC. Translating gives CSASVAGGNEQFF.

The CDR3 region is CASSQEGWFGTDTQYF. The CDR3 bases are TGTGCCAGCAGCCAAGAAGGTTGGTTCGGCACAGATACGCAGTATTTT. V gene TRBV3-1 combines with J gene TRBJ2-3; unclear D gene. Trimming shortened V by 0 bases and J by 1 base, and 11 bases separated the two germline ends. The CDR3 runs to 16 residues. Per the germline V gene, CDR1 is LGHDT and CDR2 is YNNKEL (reference sequence).

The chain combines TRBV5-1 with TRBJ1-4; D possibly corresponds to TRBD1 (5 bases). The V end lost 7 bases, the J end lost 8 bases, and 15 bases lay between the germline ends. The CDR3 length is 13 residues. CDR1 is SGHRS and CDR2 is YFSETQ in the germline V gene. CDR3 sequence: CASRQGSGEKLFF. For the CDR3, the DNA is TGCGCCAGCCGGCAGGGAAGTGGCGAAAAACTGTTTTTT.

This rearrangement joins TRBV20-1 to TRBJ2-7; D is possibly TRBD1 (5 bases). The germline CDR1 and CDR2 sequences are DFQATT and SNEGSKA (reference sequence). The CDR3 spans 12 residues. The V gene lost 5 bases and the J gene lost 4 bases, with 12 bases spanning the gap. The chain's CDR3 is CSAQGFLYEQYF. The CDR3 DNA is TGCAGTGCTCAGGGCTTTTTGTACGAGCAGTACTTC.

The chain's CDR3 is CASIIPGVSAFF. The CDR3 DNA follows: TGTGCCAGCATTATCCCCGGGGTGTCCGCTTTCTTT. The chain couples TRBV6-5 to TRBJ1-1; D remains unclear. Germline V lookup: CDR1 MNHEY, CDR2 SVGAGI. V lost 7 bases and J 11 bases, leaving 17 bases between the germline ends. This CDR3 region has 12 residues.

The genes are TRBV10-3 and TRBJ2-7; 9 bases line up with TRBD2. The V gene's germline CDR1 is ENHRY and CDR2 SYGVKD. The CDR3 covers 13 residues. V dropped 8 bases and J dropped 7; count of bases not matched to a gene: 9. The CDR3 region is CAILGGRAGEQYF. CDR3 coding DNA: TGTGCCATCCTTGGCGGGAGGGCTGGGGAGCAGTACTTC.

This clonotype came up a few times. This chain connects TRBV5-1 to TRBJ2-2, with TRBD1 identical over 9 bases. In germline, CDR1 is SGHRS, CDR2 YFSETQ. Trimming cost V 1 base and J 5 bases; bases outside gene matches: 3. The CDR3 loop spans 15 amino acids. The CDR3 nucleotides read TGCGCCAGCAGCTTGTCGGGACAGGGAACCGGGGAGCTGTTTTTT. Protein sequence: CASSLSGQGTGELFF.